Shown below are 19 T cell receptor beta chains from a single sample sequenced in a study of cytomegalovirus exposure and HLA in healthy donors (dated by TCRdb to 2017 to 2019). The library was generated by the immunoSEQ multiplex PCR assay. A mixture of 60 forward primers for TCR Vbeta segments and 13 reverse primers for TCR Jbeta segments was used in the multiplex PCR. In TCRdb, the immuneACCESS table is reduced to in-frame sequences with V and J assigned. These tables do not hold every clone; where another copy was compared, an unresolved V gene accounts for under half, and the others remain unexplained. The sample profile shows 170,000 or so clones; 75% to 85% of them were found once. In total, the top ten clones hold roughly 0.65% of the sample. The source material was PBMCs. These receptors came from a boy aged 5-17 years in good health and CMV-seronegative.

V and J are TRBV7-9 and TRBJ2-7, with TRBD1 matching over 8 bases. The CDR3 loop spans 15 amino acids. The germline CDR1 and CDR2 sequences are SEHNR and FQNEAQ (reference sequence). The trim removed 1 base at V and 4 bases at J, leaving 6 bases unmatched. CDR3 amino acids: CASSLVQGARYEQYF. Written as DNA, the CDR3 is TGTGCCAGCAGCTTAGTCCAGGGGGCGAGGTACGAGCAGTACTTC.

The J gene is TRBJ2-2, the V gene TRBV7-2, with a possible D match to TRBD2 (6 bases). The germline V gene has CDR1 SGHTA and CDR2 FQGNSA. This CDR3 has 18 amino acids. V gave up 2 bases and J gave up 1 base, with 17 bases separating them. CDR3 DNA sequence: TGTGCCAGCAGCTTAAATCGCGGGACTTCCATGAACACCGGGGAGCTGTTTTTT. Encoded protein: CASSLNRGTSMNTGELFF.

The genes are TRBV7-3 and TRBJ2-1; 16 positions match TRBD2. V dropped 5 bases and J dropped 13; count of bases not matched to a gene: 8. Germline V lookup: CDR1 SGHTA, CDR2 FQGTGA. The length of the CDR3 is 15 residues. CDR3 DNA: TGTGCCAGCAGCGCCCAGGGACTAGCGGGGGGGGATCAGTTCTTC. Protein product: CASSAQGLAGGDQFF.

The CDR3 sequence is CASSLPGRGTEAFF. The CDR3 DNA follows: TGCGCCAGCAGCCTCCCCGGGAGGGGCACTGAAGCTTTCTTT. V gene TRBV5-1 combines with J gene TRBJ1-1; D might be TRBD1 (5 bases). The length of the CDR3 is 14 residues. Germline V gives CDR1 SGHRS, CDR2 YFSETQ. V was trimmed by 4 bases and J by 4 bases, leaving 14 bases between them.

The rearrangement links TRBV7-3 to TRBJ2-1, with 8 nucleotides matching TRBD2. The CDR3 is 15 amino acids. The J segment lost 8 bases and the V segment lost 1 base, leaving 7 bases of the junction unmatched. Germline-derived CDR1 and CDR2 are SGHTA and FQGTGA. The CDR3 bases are TGTGCCAGCAGCTTAAATCACGGGAGGGCCTATGAGCAGTTCTTC. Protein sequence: CASSLNHGRAYEQFF.

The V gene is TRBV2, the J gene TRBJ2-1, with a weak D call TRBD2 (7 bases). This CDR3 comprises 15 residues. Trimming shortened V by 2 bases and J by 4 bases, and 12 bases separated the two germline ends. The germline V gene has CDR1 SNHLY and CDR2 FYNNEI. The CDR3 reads CASSERGGTYNEQFF. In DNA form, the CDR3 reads TGTGCCAGCAGTGAAAGGGGGGGCACGTACAATGAGCAGTTCTTC.

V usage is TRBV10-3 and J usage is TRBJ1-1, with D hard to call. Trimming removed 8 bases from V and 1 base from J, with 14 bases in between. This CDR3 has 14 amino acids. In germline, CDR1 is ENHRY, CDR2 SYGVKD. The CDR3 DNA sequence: TGTGCCATCTGGTTGGGAGGGCCGAACACTGAAGCTTTCTTT. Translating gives CAIWLGGPNTEAFF.

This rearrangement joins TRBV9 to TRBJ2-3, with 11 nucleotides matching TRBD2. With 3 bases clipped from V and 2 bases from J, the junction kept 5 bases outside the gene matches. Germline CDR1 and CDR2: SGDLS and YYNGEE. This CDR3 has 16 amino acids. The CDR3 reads CASSGSGRDYTDTQYF. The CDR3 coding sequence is TGTGCCAGCAGCGGTAGCGGGAGGGATTACACAGATACGCAGTATTTT.

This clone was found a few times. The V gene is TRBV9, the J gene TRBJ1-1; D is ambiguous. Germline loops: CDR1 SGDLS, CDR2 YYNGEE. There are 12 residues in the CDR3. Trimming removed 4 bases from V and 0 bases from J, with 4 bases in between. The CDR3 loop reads CASSPVNTEAFF. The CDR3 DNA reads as TGTGCCAGCAGCCCGGTGAACACTGAAGCTTTCTTT.

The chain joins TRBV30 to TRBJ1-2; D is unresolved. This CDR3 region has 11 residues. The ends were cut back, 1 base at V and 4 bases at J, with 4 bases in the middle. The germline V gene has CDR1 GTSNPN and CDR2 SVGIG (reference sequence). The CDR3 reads CAWSDLYGYTF. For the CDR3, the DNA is TGTGCCTGGAGTGATCTCTATGGCTACACCTTC. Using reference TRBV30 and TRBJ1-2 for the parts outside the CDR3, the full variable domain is SQTIHQWPATLVQPVGSPLSLECTVEGTSNPNLYWYRQAAGRGLQLLFYSVGIGQISSEVPQNLSASRPQDRQFILSSKKLLLSDSGFYLCAWSDLYGYTFGSGTRLTVV.

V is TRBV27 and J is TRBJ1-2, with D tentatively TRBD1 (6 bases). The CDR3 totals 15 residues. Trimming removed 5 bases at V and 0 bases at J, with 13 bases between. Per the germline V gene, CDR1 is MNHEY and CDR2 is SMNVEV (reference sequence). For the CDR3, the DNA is TGTGCCAGCAGTACCCACAGGGCCCCTAACTATGGCTACACCTTC. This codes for CASSTHRAPNYGYTF.

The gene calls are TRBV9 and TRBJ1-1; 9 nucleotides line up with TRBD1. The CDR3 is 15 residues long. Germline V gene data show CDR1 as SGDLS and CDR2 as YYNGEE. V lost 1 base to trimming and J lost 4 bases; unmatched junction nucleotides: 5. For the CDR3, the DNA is TGTGCCAGCAGCGTATTGGACAGGGGTAGCACTGAAGCTTTCTTT. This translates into CASSVLDRGSTEAFF. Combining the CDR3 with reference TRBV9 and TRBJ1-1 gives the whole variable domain DSGVTQTPKHLITATGQRVTLRCSPRSGDLSVYWYQQSLDQGLQFLIQYYNGEERAKGNILERFSAQQFPDLHSELNLSSLELGDSALYFCASSVLDRGSTEAFFGQGTRLTVV.

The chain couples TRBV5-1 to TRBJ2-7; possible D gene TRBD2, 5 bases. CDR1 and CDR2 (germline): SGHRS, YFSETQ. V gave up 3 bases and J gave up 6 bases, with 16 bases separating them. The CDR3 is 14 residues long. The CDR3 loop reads CASSSASFPSEQYF. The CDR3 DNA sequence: TGCGCCAGCAGCTCCGCTAGCTTTCCAAGCGAGCAGTACTTC.

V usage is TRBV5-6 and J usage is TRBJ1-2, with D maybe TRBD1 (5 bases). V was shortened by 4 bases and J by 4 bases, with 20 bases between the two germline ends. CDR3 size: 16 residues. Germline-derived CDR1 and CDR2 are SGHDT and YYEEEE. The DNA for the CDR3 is TGTGCCAGCAGCCCGGCGGGGGAGGGCCATCTCTATGGCTACACCTTC. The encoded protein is CASSPAGEGHLYGYTF.

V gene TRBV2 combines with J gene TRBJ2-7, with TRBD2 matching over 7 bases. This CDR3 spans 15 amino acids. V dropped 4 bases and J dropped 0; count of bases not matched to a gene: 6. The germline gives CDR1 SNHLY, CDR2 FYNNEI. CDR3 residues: CASSVVGGSSYEQYF. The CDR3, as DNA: TGTGCCAGCAGTGTGGTTGGCGGGAGCTCCTACGAGCAGTACTTC.

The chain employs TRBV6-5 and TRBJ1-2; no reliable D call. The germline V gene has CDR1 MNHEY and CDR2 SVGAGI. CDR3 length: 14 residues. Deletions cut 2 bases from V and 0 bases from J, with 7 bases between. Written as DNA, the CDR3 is TGTGCCAGCAGTTACAACGCAGCTAACTATGGCTACACCTTC. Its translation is CASSYNAANYGYTF.

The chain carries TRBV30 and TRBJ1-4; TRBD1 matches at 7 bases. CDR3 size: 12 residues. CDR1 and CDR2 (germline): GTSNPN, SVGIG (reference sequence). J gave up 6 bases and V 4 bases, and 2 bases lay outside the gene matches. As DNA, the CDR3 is TGTGCCTGGACGCAGGGGGATGAAAAACTGTTTTTT. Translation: CAWTQGDEKLFF.

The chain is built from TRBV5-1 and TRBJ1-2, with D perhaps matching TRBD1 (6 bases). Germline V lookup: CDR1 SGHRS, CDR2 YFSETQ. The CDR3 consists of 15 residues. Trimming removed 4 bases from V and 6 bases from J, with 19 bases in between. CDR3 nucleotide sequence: TGCGCCAGCAGCCTGGGAGACAGGATGATGGATGGCTACACCTTC. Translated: CASSLGDRMMDGYTF.

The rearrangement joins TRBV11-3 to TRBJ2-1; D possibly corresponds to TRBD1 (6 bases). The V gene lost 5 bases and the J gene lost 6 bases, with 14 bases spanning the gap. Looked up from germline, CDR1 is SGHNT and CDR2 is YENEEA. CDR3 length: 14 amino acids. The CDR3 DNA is TGTGCCAGCAGCAGCAGGGGTTCTTCCAATGAGCAGTTCTTC. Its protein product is CASSSRGSSNEQFF.